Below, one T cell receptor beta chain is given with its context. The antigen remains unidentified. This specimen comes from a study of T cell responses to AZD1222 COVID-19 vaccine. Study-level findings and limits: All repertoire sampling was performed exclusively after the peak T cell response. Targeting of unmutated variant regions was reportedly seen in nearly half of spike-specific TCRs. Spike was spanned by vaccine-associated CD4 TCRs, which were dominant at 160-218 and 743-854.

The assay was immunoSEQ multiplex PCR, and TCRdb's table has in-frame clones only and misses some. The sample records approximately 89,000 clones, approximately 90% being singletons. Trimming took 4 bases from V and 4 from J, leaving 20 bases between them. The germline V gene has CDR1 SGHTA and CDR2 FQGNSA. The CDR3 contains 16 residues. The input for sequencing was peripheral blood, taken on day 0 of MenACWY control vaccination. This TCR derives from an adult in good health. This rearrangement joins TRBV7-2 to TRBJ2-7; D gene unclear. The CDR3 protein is CASSSGGLGTRYEQYF. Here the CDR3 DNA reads TGTGCCAGCAGCTCTGGTGGGCTAGGCACCCGTTACGAGCAGTACTTC.